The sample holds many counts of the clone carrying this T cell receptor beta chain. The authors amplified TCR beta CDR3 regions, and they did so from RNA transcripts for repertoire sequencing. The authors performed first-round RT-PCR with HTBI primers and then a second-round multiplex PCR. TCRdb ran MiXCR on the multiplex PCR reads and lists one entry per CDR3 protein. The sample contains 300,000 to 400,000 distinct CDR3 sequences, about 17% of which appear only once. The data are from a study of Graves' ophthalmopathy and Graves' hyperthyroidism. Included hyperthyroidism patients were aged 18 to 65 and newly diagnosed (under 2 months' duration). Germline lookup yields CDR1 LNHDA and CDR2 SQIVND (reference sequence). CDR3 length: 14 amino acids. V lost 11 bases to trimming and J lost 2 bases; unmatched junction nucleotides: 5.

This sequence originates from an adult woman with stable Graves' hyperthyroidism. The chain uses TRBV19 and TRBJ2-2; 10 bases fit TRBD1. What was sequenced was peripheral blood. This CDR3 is CAGGTGANTGELFF. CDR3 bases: TGTGCCGGTGGGACAGGGGCTAACACCGGGGAGCTGTTTTTT. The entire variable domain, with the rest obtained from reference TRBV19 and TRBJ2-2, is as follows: DGGITQSPKYLFRKEGQNVTLSCEQNLNHDAMYWYRQDPGQGLRLIYYSQIVNDFQKGDIAEGYSVSREKKESFPLTVTSAQKNPTAFYLCAGGTGANTGELFFGEGSRLTVL.